The 28 T cell receptor beta chains given below trace back to one sample, sequenced in a study of vaccination and CD4 T cells after COVID-19. Documented treatment: approximately 11-day PBMC culture with coronavirus spike peptide pools or control peptides (ViraFEST assay). Oncomine TCR Beta short-read sequencing was applied to DNA from cultured CD4+ T cells. TCRdb re-derived calls from the PCR reads in MiXCR, one entry per CDR3 protein. Of some 16,000 distinct CDR3 sequences listed, approximately 53% are singletons. No antigen has been identified for these receptors. The sequenced sample consisted of CD4+ T cells from blood, cultured in vitro. These receptors were collected from a human donor who had recovered from COVID-19.

The chain joins TRBV19 to TRBJ1-2; no reliable D call. The germline V gene has CDR1 LNHDA and CDR2 SQIVND (reference sequence). CDR3 length equals 14 residues. V was shortened by 6 bases and J by 4 bases, with 15 bases between the two germline ends. The CDR3 bases are TGTGCCAGTAGGACCCCGGGTGAGGGCTATGGCTACACCTTC. It translates to CASRTPGEGYGYTF. The entire variable domain, with the rest obtained from reference TRBV19 and TRBJ1-2, is as follows: DGGITQSPKYLFRKEGQNVTLSCEQNLNHDAMYWYRQDPGQGLRLIYYSQIVNDFQKGDIAEGYSVSREKKESFPLTVTSAQKNPTAFYLCASRTPGEGYGYTFGSGTRLTVV.

This clonotype has only one observation. This chain joins TRBV5-6 and TRBJ1-1; D not certain. There are 13 residues in the CDR3. The V and J ends lost 4 bases and 3 bases respectively, with 10 bases between them. Germline assignment: CDR1 SGHDT and CDR2 YYEEEE. This CDR3 is CASSLAPDTEAFF. The CDR3, as DNA: TGTGCCAGCAGCCTTGCCCCTGACACTGAAGCTTTCTTT.

By frequency in the sample, this clonotype is large. The chain employs TRBV7-2 and TRBJ1-2; 10 nucleotides line up with TRBD1. The CDR3 contains 15 residues. Germline CDR1 and CDR2: SGHTA and FQGNSA. With V trimmed by 3 bases and J by 6 bases, 7 bases remained unmatched. CDR3 amino acids: CASSFRQGALDGYTF. As DNA, the CDR3 is TGTGCCAGCAGCTTCCGACAGGGGGCGTTGGATGGCTACACCTTC.

This clonotype was recorded once. J is TRBJ2-3 and V is TRBV19; TRBD2 matches at 9 bases. The length of the CDR3 is 14 residues. Germline lookup yields CDR1 LNHDA and CDR2 SQIVND (reference sequence). V dropped 5 bases and J dropped 7; count of bases not matched to a gene: 7. CDR3 DNA: TGTGCCAGTAGTCGGGGCGGGGGGGCAAATACGCAGTATTTT. This translates into CASSRGGGANTQYF.

This clonotype was detected a few times. The chain recombines TRBV6-1 with TRBJ2-7; 8 nucleotides align to TRBD1. The V gene end was trimmed by 5 bases and the J gene end by 6 bases; junction bases not matched to a gene: 18. CDR3 length: 17 residues. Germline V CDR1 and CDR2: MNHNS, SASEGT. CDR3 bases: TGTGCCAGCAGTAGAGACGCTCAGGGGGCTCCCTTTCTCGAGCAGTACTTC. Protein: CASSRDAQGAPFLEQYF.

The chain uses TRBV5-1 and TRBJ1-5, with 7 bases aligning to TRBD1. V lost 4 bases to trimming and J lost 5 bases; unmatched junction nucleotides: 3. The CDR3 is 13 residues long. Germline V gives CDR1 SGHRS, CDR2 YFSETQ. CDR3 loop: CASSPGGDQPQHF. CDR3 sequence (DNA): TGCGCCAGCAGCCCAGGGGGGGATCAGCCCCAGCATTTT.

In DNA form, the CDR3 reads TGCGCCAGCAGCGTAGACAGGGCCACTGAAGCTTTCTTT. Amino acids: CASSVDRATEAFF. This sequence joins TRBV5-1 and TRBJ1-1; 7 bases fit TRBD1. The CDR3 sequence is 13 residues long. The V gene end was trimmed by 4 bases and the J gene end by 4 bases; junction bases not matched to a gene: 4. Per germline, CDR1 SGHRS and CDR2 YFSETQ. The full variable domain, in which reference TRBV5-1 and TRBJ1-1 provide the parts outside the CDR3, is KAGVTQTPRYLIKTRGQQVTLSCSPISGHRSVSWYQQTPGQGLQFLFEYFSETQRNKGNFPGRFSGRQFSNSRSEMNVSTLELGDSALYLCASSVDRATEAFFGQGTRLTVV.

The chain is built from TRBV20-1 and TRBJ2-1; D gene unclear. The CDR3 has 10 residues. V was pared by 1 base and J by 9 bases, with 4 bases between. Germline CDR1 is DFQATT and CDR2 is SNEGSKA (reference sequence). Here the CDR3 reads CSARGVEQFF. DNA for the CDR3: TGCAGTGCTAGAGGGGTTGAGCAGTTCTTC.

The chain employs TRBV5-6 and TRBJ2-3, with TRBD2 identical over 7 bases. The junction had 5 bases not matched to a gene; V was cut back by 4 bases and J by 6 bases. The germline CDR1 and CDR2 sequences are SGHDT and YYEEEE. The length of the CDR3 is 13 residues. The CDR3 spells CASSVGLEDTQYF. CDR3 in DNA: TGTGCCAGCAGCGTTGGACTAGAGGATACGCAGTATTTT.

This clonotype was seen only a few times. This chain uses TRBV28 with TRBJ1-1; D not certain. Germline-derived CDR1 and CDR2 are MDHEN and SYDVKM. This CDR3 has 14 amino acids. Trimming shortened V by 7 bases and J by 6 bases, and 18 bases separated the two germline ends. This chain's CDR3 is CASTRPGRMAEAFF. CDR3 coding DNA: TGTGCCAGCACCCGGCCGGGCCGAATGGCTGAAGCTTTCTTT.

This clonotype was detected only once. V and J are TRBV6-2 or TRBV6-3 and TRBJ2-1, with TRBD2 matching 9 bases. CDR1 and CDR2 from the germline V gene are MNHEY and SVGEGT. The CDR3 runs 16 residues. The V and J ends lost 0 bases and 5 bases, in that order; junction bases with no gene match: 5. The CDR3 protein is CASSYSGGTSNNEQFF. CDR3 nucleotides: TGTGCCAGCAGTTACTCTGGCGGGACTAGCAACAATGAGCAGTTCTTC.

The V and J genes are TRBV7-9 and TRBJ1-1; 8 nucleotides match TRBD1. Germline CDR1 is SEHNR and CDR2 is FQNEAQ (reference sequence). Trimming took 4 bases from V and 10 from J; bases not matched to a gene: 14. CDR3 length: 15 residues. CDR3 loop: CASSSSTGEAGGAFF. CDR3 DNA: TGTGCCAGCAGCTCTTCGACAGGGGAAGCAGGAGGAGCTTTCTTT.

V usage is TRBV27 and J usage is TRBJ1-3; D is unclear. Germline CDR1 is MNHEY and CDR2 is SMNVEV (reference sequence). Trimming took off 5 bases at V and 1 base at J, with 24 bases between the two ends. This CDR3 region has 19 residues. CDR3 in DNA: TGTGCCAGCAGTGCCTACAGTATGGGTCTAATAAGGTCTGGAAACACCATATATTTT. This encodes CASSAYSMGLIRSGNTIYF.

This clonotype came up a few times. The CDR3 sequence: CASSWQQNTEAFF. CDR3 DNA: TGTGCCAGCAGCTGGCAGCAGAACACTGAAGCTTTCTTT. The rearrangement joins TRBV11-3 to TRBJ1-1; D uncertain. Germline CDR1 and CDR2: SGHNT and YENEEA. The CDR3 length is 13 residues. Trimming cost V 4 bases and J 1 base, with 7 bases left between them.

This clonotype was seen a single time. V gene TRBV21-1 combines with J gene TRBJ2-2; the D call of TRBD2 is as the table states it, not checked on the DNA. TRBV21-1 is deemed a pseudogene. The CDR3 is 15 residues long. The CDR3 coding sequence is TGTGCCAGCAGACAAGGTGGGGAGTGCACCGGGGAGCTGTTTTTT. This sequence encodes CASRQGGECTGELFF.

V gene TRBV5-4 combines with J gene TRBJ1-6; D is undetermined. The V end was cut by 5 bases, the J end by 7 bases, with 13 bases between. Germline V lookup: CDR1 SGHNT, CDR2 YYREEE (reference sequence). CDR3 length equals 14 residues. The CDR3 spells CASSEGHGNSPLHF. The CDR3 coding sequence is TGTGCCAGCAGTGAGGGTCACGGGAATTCACCCCTCCACTTT.

This chain connects TRBV27 to TRBJ2-3, with D perhaps TRBD1 (5 bases). CDR1 is MNHEY and CDR2 is SMNVEV in the germline V gene (reference sequence). There are 14 residues in the CDR3. The ends were cut back, 4 bases at V and 0 bases at J, with 8 bases in the middle. CDR3 loop: CASSYKGSTDTQYF. CDR3 in DNA: TGTGCCAGCAGTTACAAGGGGAGCACAGATACGCAGTATTTT.

This clonotype was detected a few times. This sequence joins TRBV6-1 and TRBJ1-5; 7 nucleotides align to TRBD1. The V and J ends lost 7 bases and 9 bases, in that order; junction bases with no gene match: 18. CDR1 and CDR2 from the germline V gene are MNHNS and SASEGT. The CDR3 extends over 16 amino acids. For the CDR3, the DNA is TGTGCCAGCACGAGTCACCCCGGGACAGCCTATATGCCCCAGCATTTT. Its translation is CASTSHPGTAYMPQHF.

V is TRBV5-1 and J is TRBJ2-5; 15 bases are shared with TRBD2. The length of the CDR3 is 15 residues. Germline V gene sequence: CDR1 SGHRS, CDR2 YFSETQ. The ends lost 4 bases at V and 6 bases at J; junction bases unmatched: 4. In nucleotides, the CDR3 is TGCGCCAGCAGCCTCGGACTAGCGGGAGGGCAGACCCAGTACTTC. It is translated as CASSLGLAGGQTQYF.

The chain carries TRBV12-2 and TRBJ2-5; the D call in the table, TRBD1, was not verified against the DNA. TRBV12-2 is a pseudogene. This CDR3 region has 17 residues. CDR3 sequence (DNA): TGTGCAAGTCGCTTAAGGCGGCGGGGGACGACGCTAGAGACCCAGTACTTC. Its translation: CASRLRRRGTTLETQYF.

As concerns this clonotype: At one end, the junction sequence differs from germline, possibly due to a read error. This chain links TRBV25-1 with TRBJ1-2; 11 nucleotides agree with TRBD1. This CDR3 contains 13 residues. Germline V gives CDR1 MGHDK, CDR2 SYGVNS. CDR3 sequence: CVSSRTGGNGYTF. The CDR3 DNA reads TGTGTCAGCAGTCGGACAGGGGGCAATGGCTACACCTTC.

The chain couples TRBV7-9 to TRBJ1-5; D is undetermined. Germline loops: CDR1 SEHNR, CDR2 FQNEAQ (reference sequence). Trimming removed 5 bases at V and 0 bases at J, with 11 bases between. The CDR3 totals 15 residues. CDR3 sequence: CASSPSVGSNQPQHF. The CDR3 nucleotides read TGTGCCAGCAGCCCCAGCGTTGGTAGCAATCAGCCCCAGCATTTT.

This clonotype was counted once. This chain links TRBV6-1 with TRBJ2-5; 9 nucleotides match TRBD2. Trimming removed 3 bases from V and 7 bases from J; junction bases left unmatched: 6. The CDR3 consists of 14 residues. Germline values: CDR1 MNHNS, CDR2 SASEGT. The DNA of the CDR3 is TGTGCCAGCAGTGACCCGGCTAGCGGGGCGACCCAGTACTTC. Amino acid sequence: CASSDPASGATQYF.

This clonotype was found a few times. The chain uses TRBV21-1 and TRBJ2-3; the DNA was not used to check the table's D call, TRBD2. TRBV21-1 is a documented pseudogene. There are 16 residues in the CDR3. The CDR3 sequence is CASSKGLAGHTDTQYF. Here the CDR3 DNA reads TGTGCCAGCAGCAAGGGACTAGCGGGACACACAGATACGCAGTATTTT.

The J gene is TRBJ2-3, the V gene TRBV10-1; TRBD2 matches at 10 bases. The CDR3 consists of 16 residues. Germline lookup yields CDR1 WNHNN and CDR2 SYGVQD (reference sequence). With 5 bases clipped from V and 2 bases from J, the junction kept 7 bases outside the gene matches. CDR3 bases: TGCGCCAGCAGTCCGCTAGCGGGGGACCTCACAGATACGCAGTATTTT. Protein product: CASSPLAGDLTDTQYF.

The J gene is TRBJ1-1, the V gene TRBV11-3; D perhaps matches TRBD1 (6 bases). CDR3 length: 13 residues. Germline values: CDR1 SGHNT, CDR2 YENEEA. Trimming pared 6 bases from V and 0 bases from J, leaving 8 bases between. Here the CDR3 DNA reads TGTGCCAGCAGAGGGGGGATGAACACTGAAGCTTTCTTT. Encoded protein: CASRGGMNTEAFF.

This rearrangement joins TRBV6-1 to TRBJ1-2; possible D gene TRBD1, 5 bases. The germline gives CDR1 MNHNS, CDR2 SASEGT. The CDR3 is 16 amino acids. The V end was cut by 3 bases, the J end by 0 bases, with 14 bases between. The CDR3 region is CASSDMLDRANYGYTF. CDR3 coding DNA: TGTGCCAGCAGTGACATGCTCGACAGAGCTAACTATGGCTACACCTTC.

This clonotype was detected only a few times. The gene calls are TRBV7-9 and TRBJ2-5, with TRBD2 matching over 15 bases. V trimming: 3 bases; J trimming: 9 bases; junction bases outside the gene matches: 11. CDR1 SEHNR and CDR2 FQNEAQ come from the germline V gene (reference sequence). CDR3 length equals 17 residues. CDR3 region: CASSFLTGLAGGRAQYF. Written as DNA, the CDR3 is TGTGCCAGCAGCTTCCTGACAGGACTAGCGGGAGGGCGAGCCCAGTACTTC.